This TCR beta chain was retrieved from a study of coeliac disease (dated by TCRdb to the early 2020s). Background for the entire study: Each coeliac patient was placed into one of three groups: newly diagnosed active disease, refractory coeliac disease type I, or disease controlled by a gluten-free diet. Because high-resolution HLA typing was not available, biased TRBV7-2 usage was queried as a proof of principle. Small intestinal lymphocyte fractions from coeliac and non-coeliac patients were analysed in the study using next-generation sequencing of rearranged TRB and TRG CDR3 regions. The study was aimed at characterising TR repertoires of small intestinal T cells in active, refractory type I and gluten-free-diet-treated coeliac disease. A total of approximately 30 patients took part in the full study: about 22 had serologically confirmed coeliac disease and 8 were controls with non-small intestinal disorders. TRB sequencing succeeded for samples from 27 subjects, including some 22 paired bulk unsorted intraepithelial and lamina propria cell samples.

Libraries were built with the immunoSEQ multiplex PCR assay. The TR loci were subjected to amplification by multiplexed PCR, for which V gene segments served as targets of the forward primers and J gene segments as targets of the reverse primers. The amplified CDR3 regions were sequenced using the Illumina HiSeq System. As for how the authors treated the data: A nearest-neighbour algorithm merged closely related reads to remove PCR and sequencing errors and collapse data into unique sequences. Each repertoire was summarised by clonality and by T cell density, with T cell density defined as TR molecules per amount of genomic DNA input. CDR3 amino acid sequences present in at least 80% of unsorted samples were defined as public TRs, and these public TRs were then tested for differential abundance between coeliac and control samples. Every lamina propria sample was checked against a list of 218 published gliadin-specific TRB sequences. Disease-group differences in clonality and density were tested with Kruskal-Wallis tests followed by Dunn post-tests. Imported from immuneACCESS, the table was reduced by TCRdb to in-frame sequences with V and J called. These copies leave out some clones; in studies compared against another copy, an unresolved V gene accounts for under half, and the cause of the remainder is not known. The DNA gave D and trimming, while V, J and clone size come from that table. Counted in this sample were 4,000 to 6,000 clones; around 72% of them appeared once. The ten largest clones capture roughly 6% of the sample.

Overall study outcomes, separate from this receptor: TRB repertoires were largely private; most amino acid sequences were unique to one sample, and V-gene usage did not differ significantly by disease group. Published gliadin-specific TRB sequences turned up in about 50% of the 18 coeliac lamina propria samples, compared with only 1 of 6 controls. In the authors' view, the approach was unsuitable for unbiased detection of gliadin-specific T cells, since gliadin-specific T cells are scarce and rarely shared between patients. Cross-contamination between compartments was possible, because separating intraepithelial cells from lamina propria cells did not produce high-purity fractions. TRB and TRG repertoires of active coeliac intraepithelial and lamina propria samples showed lower clonality than controls, suggesting recruitment of diverse T cells.

Measured from the cysteine to the phenylalanine, the CDR3 is 15 residues long. Kept here is only the CDR3 DNA, which spans 45 bases and is read in frame from base 1. V gives up 4 bases and J gives up 1 base, and the segment between their germline ends measures 14 bases. CDR1 and CDR2 are read off the germline V gene as SGHRS and YFSETQ. This clone was detected a few times. What this receptor recognizes is not known. Nothing much larger sits one base from this clone, and base qualities are not available. Cells were frozen in liquid nitrogen in DMSO/FBS as aliquots of 400,000 to 550,000 cells, with a single aliquot from each fraction going to sequencing. Every one of the 30 patients in the study had endoscopy and a small intestinal biopsy. Lamina propria cells were released by collagenase digestion of the biopsy tissue left over after intraepithelial cell isolation. The Qiagen DNeasy blood extraction kit was used to extract genomic DNA from the frozen unsorted cell fractions.

The chain employs TRBV5-1 and TRBJ1-1; TRBD1 could be the D gene, as 6 bases match. This clonotype originated in a man aged 18 to 35 with celiac disease on a gluten-free diet. Sequencing used lymphocytes from the gut lamina propria. In light of the paper, this sample's cell subset or site label describes: lamina propria cell (LPC) fraction of small intestinal biopsy. In nucleotide form, the sequence is TGCGCCAGCAGCCATGGGGGCAGAGCGAACACTGAAGCTTTCTTT. Its amino acids are CASSHGGRANTEAFF.